The 26 T cell receptor beta chains reported below all come from one sample, sequenced in a study of shared clonotypes between healthy human individuals. CD45RO negativity and positive selection for CCR7 defined naive CD8 cells, a population that excluded terminally differentiated effector memory CD45RA+ cells. Assay used: immunoSEQ multiplex PCR; TCRdb lists only in-frame clones, some missing. The data contain some 2 million clones, less than 95% of them singletons. Sequencing used naive CD8+ T cells sorted from blood. These receptor sequences come from a man aged 18 to 35 in good health.

This chain joins TRBV4-1 and TRBJ2-5; TRBD1 agrees at 8 bases. Losses at the gene ends were 0 bases for V and 4 bases for J; bases not matched to a gene: 4. Germline CDR1 and CDR2: MGHRA and YSYEKL. The CDR3 totals 15 residues. The CDR3 region has the DNA TGCGCCAGCAGCCAAGAGGACAGGGTCACAGAGACCCAGTACTTC. It codes for CASSQEDRVTETQYF.

V and J are TRBV4-1 and TRBJ2-5; 7 bases line up with TRBD1. J gave up 4 bases and V 4 bases, and 3 bases lay outside the gene matches. The CDR3 covers 13 residues. The germline CDR1 and CDR2 sequences are MGHRA and YSYEKL. CDR3 loop: CASSPDRAETQYF. CDR3 DNA: TGCGCCAGCAGCCCCGACAGGGCAGAGACCCAGTACTTC.

The chain carries TRBV5-4 and TRBJ2-3; 11 bases align to TRBD1. Trimming cost V 4 bases and J 5 bases; bases outside gene matches: 6. The CDR3 spans 15 residues. CDR1 and CDR2 from the germline V gene are SGHNT and YYREEE (reference sequence). CDR3 region: CASSLGQGVVDTQYF. The CDR3 nucleotides read TGTGCCAGCAGCCTGGGACAGGGGGTTGTAGATACGCAGTATTTT.

This chain uses TRBV27 with TRBJ2-1, with D perhaps being TRBD1 or TRBD2 (5 bases each). Trimming left V 4 bases short and J 4 bases short, with 11 bases between. CDR3 size: 14 residues. Per germline, CDR1 MNHEY and CDR2 SMNVEV (reference sequence). DNA for the CDR3: TGTGCCAGCAGTTCGGGACCCCTTTACAATGAGCAGTTCTTC. Its protein is CASSSGPLYNEQFF.

The count of this clone is one. For the CDR3, the DNA is TGCAGTGCTAGTTTTACCTACGAGCAGTACTTC. The encoded protein is CSASFTYEQYF. The chain uses TRBV20-1 and TRBJ2-7; D ambiguous. The germline CDR1 and CDR2 sequences are DFQATT and SNEGSKA (reference sequence). The CDR3 sequence is 11 residues long. Trimming shortened V by 3 bases and J by 2 bases, and 5 bases separated the two germline ends.

The CDR3 spells CASSEWGPPYEQYF. The CDR3 DNA reads as TGTGCCAGCAGTGAATGGGGGCCCCCCTACGAGCAGTACTTC. The chain couples TRBV6-1 to TRBJ2-7; D perhaps matches TRBD1 (6 bases). Trimming shortened V by 2 bases and J by 2 bases, and 10 bases separated the two germline ends. The CDR3 is made up of 14 amino acids. Per the germline V gene, CDR1 is MNHNS and CDR2 is SASEGT.

The chain employs TRBV5-1 and TRBJ2-7; the D gene is possibly TRBD2 (6 bases). V was trimmed by 0 bases and J by 3 bases, leaving 22 bases between them. CDR3 length: 18 residues. CDR1 SGHRS and CDR2 YFSETQ come from the germline V gene. CDR3 residues: CASSLEPFSGLAFYEQYF. CDR3 nucleotides: TGCGCCAGCAGCTTGGAACCTTTCTCAGGGCTAGCGTTCTACGAGCAGTACTTC.

The chain recombines TRBV6-1 with TRBJ1-5, with D possibly TRBD1 on 6 matching bases. The CDR3 spans 16 residues. Germline V CDR1 and CDR2: MNHNS, SASEGT. V lost 2 bases to trimming and J lost 4 bases, with 15 bases between them. The DNA of the CDR3 is TGTGCCAGCAGTGAATGGGGGGCAGGTCCGAATCAGCCCCAGCATTTT. Protein: CASSEWGAGPNQPQHF.

This clone was seen just once. V gene TRBV4-1 combines with J gene TRBJ2-5, with D tentatively TRBD1 or TRBD2 (5 bases each). V was shortened by 1 base and J by 7 bases, with 10 bases between the two germline ends. The germline V gene has CDR1 MGHRA and CDR2 YSYEKL. This CDR3 comprises 13 residues. Written as DNA, the CDR3 is TGCGCCAGCAGCCAAGGAGGGGCCGGGACCCAGTACTTC. Its translation is CASSQGGAGTQYF.

This clone has just one count. The V and J genes are TRBV28 and TRBJ2-5; TRBD2 matches at 11 bases. Germline values: CDR1 MDHEN, CDR2 SYDVKM. Germline trimming cut 2 bases from V and 4 bases from J; bases unmatched to any gene: 6. The CDR3 is 16 amino acids. For the CDR3, the DNA is TGTGCCAGCAGTTTAGGGGCTAGCGGGGGGAGAGAGACCCAGTACTTC. Protein sequence: CASSLGASGGRETQYF.

This rearrangement joins TRBV5-6 to TRBJ2-1; D is ambiguous. Deletions cut 3 bases from V and 8 bases from J, with 12 bases between. Per germline, CDR1 SGHDT and CDR2 YYEEEE. The CDR3 contains 13 residues. The CDR3 DNA sequence: TGTGCCAGCAGCTCCTATATCGGCGATGAGCAGTTCTTC. Translated, it gives CASSSYIGDEQFF.

This clone has more than one count but fewer than ten. The gene calls are TRBV5-4 and TRBJ1-2, with D possibly matching TRBD1 (5 bases). The CDR3 is 10 amino acids. Germline V gives CDR1 SGHNT, CDR2 YYREEE (reference sequence). V gave up 7 bases and J gave up 6 bases, with 7 bases separating them. The CDR3 coding sequence is TGTGCCAGCGGGGGGAATGGCTACACCTTC. Encoded protein: CASGGNGYTF.

This chain joins TRBV29-1 and TRBJ1-2; TRBD1 matches at 7 bases. V was clipped by 3 bases and J by 0 bases; unmatched bases: 1. The CDR3 is made up of 13 amino acids. Germline loops: CDR1 SQVTM, CDR2 ANQGSEA. This CDR3 reads CSVEGQTNYGYTF. The DNA of the CDR3 is TGCAGCGTTGAGGGACAGACTAACTATGGCTACACCTTC.

The chain uses TRBV11-2 and TRBJ2-7; 8 bases match TRBD1. CDR3 length equals 14 residues. CDR1 and CDR2 (germline): SGHAT, FQNNGV. Trimming cost V 4 bases and J 3 bases; bases outside gene matches: 5. As DNA, the CDR3 is TGTGCCAGCAGCTCCTGGGACAGGAGCTACGAGCAGTACTTC. This codes for CASSSWDRSYEQYF.

The genes are TRBV5-1 and TRBJ1-3; tentative D call: TRBD1 (5 bases). CDR3 length equals 15 residues. Germline loops: CDR1 SGHRS, CDR2 YFSETQ. V was clipped by 0 bases and J by 4 bases, with 11 bases between them. The CDR3 DNA is TGCGCCAGCAGCTTGGAGGGGACGTCCGGAAACACCATATATTTT. It specifies CASSLEGTSGNTIYF.

V gene TRBV27 combines with J gene TRBJ2-1; 9 positions agree with TRBD1. After removal of 5 bases from V and 7 bases from J, the junction contained 6 bases not matched to a gene. Germline V lookup: CDR1 MNHEY, CDR2 SMNVEV (reference sequence). The CDR3 is 14 residues long. The DNA for the CDR3 is TGTGCCAGCAGTCCTGGGACAGGGATGAATGAGCAGTTCTTC. Translating it yields CASSPGTGMNEQFF.

This chain links TRBV14 with TRBJ2-1; D possibly corresponds to TRBD1 (5 bases). This CDR3 contains 18 residues. The germline V gene encodes CDR1 SGHDN and CDR2 FVKESK. The germline V and J ends were trimmed by 0 bases and 4 bases, with 19 bases remaining between them. The CDR3 DNA follows: TGTGCCAGCAGCCAAGATCTCCAGGGCGACTCTCGATACAATGAGCAGTTCTTC. This sequence encodes CASSQDLQGDSRYNEQFF. The full variable domain, with the rest looked up from reference TRBV14 and TRBJ2-1, is EAGVTQFPSHSVIEKGQTVTLRCDPISGHDNLYWYRRVMGKEIKFLLHFVKESKQDESGMPNNRFLAERTGGTYSTLKVQPAELEDSGVYFCASSQDLQGDSRYNEQFFGPGTRLTVL.

The gene calls are TRBV6-6 and TRBJ1-1; 7 positions agree with TRBD1. The CDR3 is 15 residues long. Germline V gene sequence: CDR1 MNHNY, CDR2 SVGAGI (reference sequence). After removal of 0 bases from V and 10 bases from J, the junction contained 11 bases not matched to a gene. DNA of the CDR3: TGTGCCAGCAGTTACTCTGGGACAGAGACAAGGGGAGCTTTCTTT. Translated, it gives CASSYSGTETRGAFF.

The rearrangement joins TRBV5-3 to TRBJ1-3, with D unresolved. TRBV5-3 is designated an ORF whose function remains uncertain. The CDR3 spans 16 residues. Between the trimmed V and J ends, which lost 6 bases and 0 bases, there was a span of 16 bases. CDR3: CARTFGRSLSGNTIYF. For the CDR3, the DNA is TGTGCCAGAACCTTTGGGCGGAGCCTCTCTGGAAACACCATATATTTT.

This chain uses TRBV21-1 with TRBJ2-2; the table's D gene call, TRBD1, was not cross checked with the DNA. TRBV21-1 corresponds to a pseudogene. The CDR3 consists of 16 residues. The CDR3 DNA is TGTGCCAGCAGCAAAGATTGGCAGGGTAACACCGGGGAGCTGTTTTTT. Encoded protein: CASSKDWQGNTGELFF.

A note on this clone: The sample carries other DNA sequences with the same CDR3. The J gene is TRBJ1-5, the V gene TRBV27; D is ambiguous. V was trimmed by 3 bases and J by 1 base, leaving 10 bases between them. Looked up from germline, CDR1 is MNHEY and CDR2 is SMNVEV (reference sequence). The CDR3 is 15 amino acids. CDR3: CASSFGLGSNQPQHF. The CDR3 bases are TGTGCCAGCAGTTTTGGTCTGGGGAGCAATCAGCCCCAGCATTTT.

The chain recombines TRBV5-6 with TRBJ2-1; D might be TRBD2 (6 bases). CDR3 length: 18 amino acids. The V end was cut by 0 bases, the J end by 0 bases, with 16 bases between. Germline-derived CDR1 and CDR2 are SGHDT and YYEEEE. The CDR3 sequence is CASSLDGGLTSSYNEQFF. The CDR3 DNA is TGTGCCAGCAGCTTGGACGGCGGACTAACGAGCTCCTACAATGAGCAGTTCTTC.

The rearrangement uses TRBV7-2 and TRBJ1-6, with D perhaps matching TRBD1 (5 bases). V dropped 8 bases and J dropped 2 bases, with 10 bases sitting between them. The V gene's germline CDR1 is SGHTA and CDR2 FQGNSA. The CDR3 is made up of 14 amino acids. This chain's CDR3 is CASLGTTYNSPLHF. The CDR3 region has the DNA TGTGCCAGCCTCGGGACTACCTATAATTCACCCCTCCACTTT.

The chain recombines TRBV6-5 with TRBJ1-1; D might be TRBD1 (6 bases). V was trimmed by 4 bases and J by 1 base, leaving 13 bases between them. Germline V gene data show CDR1 as MNHEY and CDR2 as SVGAGI. This CDR3 has 15 residues. CDR3 sequence (DNA): TGTGCCAGCAGTTTAAGGCGGGACACGAACACTGAAGCTTTCTTT. Residues: CASSLRRDTNTEAFF.

This chain connects TRBV27 to TRBJ2-4; 7 positions agree with TRBD2. Trimming removed 6 bases from V and 0 bases from J; junction bases left unmatched: 11. This CDR3 contains 17 residues. Germline V gene lookup returns CDR1 MNHEY and CDR2 SMNVEV (reference sequence). CDR3 nucleotides: TGTGCCAGCAGCCAAAAGCTAGCGGTTCTAGCCAAAAACATTCAGTACTTC. It is translated as CASSQKLAVLAKNIQYF.

The rearrangement links TRBV20-1 to TRBJ1-1; TRBD1 aligns across 7 bases. CDR1 and CDR2 from the germline V gene are DFQATT and SNEGSKA (reference sequence). This CDR3 is 11 amino acids long. Losses at the gene ends were 5 bases for V and 4 bases for J; bases not matched to a gene: 1. The CDR3 nucleotides are TGCAGTGCTTACAGGGGCACTGAAGCTTTCTTT. Encoded protein: CSAYRGTEAFF.